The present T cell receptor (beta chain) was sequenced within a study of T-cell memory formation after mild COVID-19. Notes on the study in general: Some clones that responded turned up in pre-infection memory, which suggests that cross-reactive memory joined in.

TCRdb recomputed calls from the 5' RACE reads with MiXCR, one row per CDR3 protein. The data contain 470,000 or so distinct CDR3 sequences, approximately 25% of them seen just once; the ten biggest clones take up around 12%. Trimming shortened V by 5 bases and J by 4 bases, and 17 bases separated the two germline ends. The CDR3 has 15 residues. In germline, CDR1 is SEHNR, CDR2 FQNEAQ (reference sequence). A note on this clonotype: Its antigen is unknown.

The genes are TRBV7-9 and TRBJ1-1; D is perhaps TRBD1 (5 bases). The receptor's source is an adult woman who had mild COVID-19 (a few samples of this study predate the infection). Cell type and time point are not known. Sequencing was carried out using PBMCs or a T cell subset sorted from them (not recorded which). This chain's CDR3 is CASSPYWGGGTEAFF. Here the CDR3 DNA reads TGTGCCAGCAGCCCGTATTGGGGCGGGGGCACTGAAGCTTTCTTT.